This T cell receptor beta chain was sequenced in a study of T cell repertoires in cytomegalovirus infection. CDR1 is SEHNR and CDR2 is FQNEAQ in the germline V gene (reference sequence). Trimming took off 4 bases at V and 8 bases at J, with 8 bases between the two ends. This CDR3 is 11 amino acids long. Findings of the study overall: Summed frequency of public TCR beta families distinguished CMV carriers with the relevant HLA.

TCRdb used MiXCR to reprocess the reads, holding one entry per CDR3 protein. The table includes approximately 550,000 distinct CDR3 sequences, 15% to 20% detected once. Comments on this clonotype: Its cognate antigen is unknown.

This sequence was found in a human donor in good health (CMV status not recorded). Some clones in this sample may be carry-over from other donors' samples. The sample comprised CD8+ T cells from PBMCs. The chain couples TRBV7-9 to TRBJ1-1; D ambiguous. The CDR3, as DNA: TGTGCCAGCAGCTCTGAGGGAGAAGCTTTCTTT. This sequence encodes CASSSEGEAFF.